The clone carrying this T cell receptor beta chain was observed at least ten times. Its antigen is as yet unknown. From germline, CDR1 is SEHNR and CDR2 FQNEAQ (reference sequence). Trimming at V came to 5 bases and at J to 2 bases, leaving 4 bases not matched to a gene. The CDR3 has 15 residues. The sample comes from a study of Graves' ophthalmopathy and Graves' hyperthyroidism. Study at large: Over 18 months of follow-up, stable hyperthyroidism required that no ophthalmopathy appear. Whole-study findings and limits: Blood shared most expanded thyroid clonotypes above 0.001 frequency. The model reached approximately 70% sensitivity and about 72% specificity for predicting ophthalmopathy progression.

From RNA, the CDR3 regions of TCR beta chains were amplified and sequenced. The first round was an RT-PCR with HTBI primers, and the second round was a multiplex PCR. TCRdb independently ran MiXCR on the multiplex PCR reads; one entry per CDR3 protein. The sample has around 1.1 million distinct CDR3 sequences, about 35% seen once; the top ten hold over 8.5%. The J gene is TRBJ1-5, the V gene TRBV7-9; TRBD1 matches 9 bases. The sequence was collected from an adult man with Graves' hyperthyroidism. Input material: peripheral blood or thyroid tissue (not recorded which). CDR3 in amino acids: CASSDGDRGNQPQHF. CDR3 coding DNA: TGTGCCAGCAGCGACGGGGACAGGGGCAATCAGCCCCAGCATTTT.